This T cell receptor beta chain was recorded in a study of blood T cells in healthy people across ages (dated by TCRdb to 2013 to 2016). For the study in its entirety: Template switching captured roughly one uniquely barcoded TCR beta cDNA molecule per two T cells in model experiments. The donors were split into four age groups: young (average around 15 years), middle-aged (39), aged (approximately 60) and long-lived (about 74). Using deep sequencing normalized with unique cDNA molecular identifiers, the study measured how TCR beta repertoire diversity changes with age. To avoid experimental bias, donors of different ages were spread randomly across the sequencing lanes. The study analyzed two additional independent replicas of 1 million unique cDNA reads from the same blood draw for two donors, one aged 18 to 30 and one aged 80 or older.

Overall results and qualifications from the work: There was a strong correlation between observed TCR beta diversity and the percentage of naive T cells measured by flow cytometry. The long-lived group showed more naive CD4+ T cells, fewer expanded clones and increased TCR diversity than the aged group, suggesting age selection. Estimates of total diversity from one million sequenced T cells were regarded as lower bounds and underestimates. Donor CMV infection status was unknown, potentially confounding age-related changes in expanded clonotypes. Because profiling used bulk unsorted PBMCs, naive and antigen-experienced compartments could not be compared conclusively. Observed TCR beta diversity per million T cells fell roughly linearly with age, and a significant reduction was already apparent by age approximately 40.

Systemically healthy Caucasian individuals from Russia, 39 in total and aged about 6 to 95 years, were included as donors. About 9.8 milliliters of peripheral blood were drawn from each donor into EDTA-treated Vacutainer tubes. Ficoll-Paque density-gradient centrifugation was used to isolate PBMCs, with at least 6.5 million per sample. Total RNA was extracted from PBMCs with Trizol reagent, with at least 5 micrograms obtained per sample. For every donor, flow cytometry on a PBMC aliquot measured the percentage of naive CD45RAhigh/CD27high T cells. From a lookup of the germline V gene, CDR1 and CDR2 are SGHTA and FQGNSA. The CDR3 sequence holds 16 residues, the cysteine and phenylalanine included. This entry keeps only the CDR3 DNA: 48 bases, framed from base 1. V is clipped by 2 bases and J by 2 bases, and the sequence between their germline boundaries is 10 bases long. Receptor amplification or capture employed 5' RACE. The instrument was an Illumina HiSeq 2500. A second PCR of roughly 7 to 11 cycles was performed with a sample-barcoded 5' primer and a J-beta primer mix. Each TCR beta cDNA molecule received a unique molecular identifier from a template-switch 5' adaptor carrying 12 random nucleotides. Each sample yielded at least 2.5 million CDR3-containing paired-end reads. The Mint cDNA synthesis kit, primed by a TRBC-specific oligonucleotide, was used to synthesize first-strand cDNA from all RNA. Following uracil-DNA glycosylase treatment, a first 18-cycle PCR with universal primers M1SS and BC2_uni_R was performed on all cDNA. The authors' pipeline ran thus. For normalization, 1 million high-quality reads, each with a distinct molecular identifier, were randomly selected from each sample. Reads sharing molecular identifiers were discarded rather than binned into consensus sequences. CDR3 identification, clonotype clustering and error correction used MiTCR with a Q25 quality threshold and the strictest error-elimination algorithm. Lower-bound total TCR beta diversity was estimated with a nonparametric unseen species model using Euler transformation. The public reads were reprocessed in TCRdb via fastp at Q25 and MiXCR, keeping in-frame beta chains. Every CDR3 protein is listed once, alongside the most common genes and DNA of its rows. The V and J calls here are based on TCRdb, not the publication. A total of hundreds of thousands of distinct CDR3 sequences appear in this sample, about 30% of them only once. Around a sixth of the sample is in the top ten clones.

This clonotype has ten or more counts. Its binding antigen is unknown. Within one base of it there is no much larger clone, and no base qualities were kept. The chain couples TRBV7-2 to TRBJ2-6, with a tentative D gene TRBD1 over 6 matching bases. This receptor was obtained from a woman older than 75 in good health. Material: blood. The nucleotide sequence is given as TGTGCCAGCAGCTTACGTACAGGGACTGGGGCCAACGTCCTGACTTTC. It is translated as CASSLRTGTGANVLTF.